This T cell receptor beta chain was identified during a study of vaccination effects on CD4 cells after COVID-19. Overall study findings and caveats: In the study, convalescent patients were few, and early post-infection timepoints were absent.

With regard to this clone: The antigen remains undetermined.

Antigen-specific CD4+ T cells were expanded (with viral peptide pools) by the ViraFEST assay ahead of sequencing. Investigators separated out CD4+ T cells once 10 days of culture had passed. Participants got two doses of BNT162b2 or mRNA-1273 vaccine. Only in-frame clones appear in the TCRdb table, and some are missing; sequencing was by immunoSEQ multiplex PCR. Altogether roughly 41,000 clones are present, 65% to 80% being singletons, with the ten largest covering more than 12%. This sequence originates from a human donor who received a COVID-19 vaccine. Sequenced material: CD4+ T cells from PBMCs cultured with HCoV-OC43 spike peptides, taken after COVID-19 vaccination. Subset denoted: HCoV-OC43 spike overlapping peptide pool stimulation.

Here the CDR3 reads CASSPDRGLVYEQYF. In nucleotides, the CDR3 is TGCGCCAGCAGCCCCGATAGGGGACTAGTTTACGAGCAGTACTTC. The rearrangement uses TRBV5-1 and TRBJ2-7, with 8 bases matching TRBD2. The CDR3 totals 15 residues. Per the germline V gene, CDR1 is SGHRS and CDR2 is YFSETQ. J was trimmed by 4 bases and V by 4 bases; bases with no gene match: 10.